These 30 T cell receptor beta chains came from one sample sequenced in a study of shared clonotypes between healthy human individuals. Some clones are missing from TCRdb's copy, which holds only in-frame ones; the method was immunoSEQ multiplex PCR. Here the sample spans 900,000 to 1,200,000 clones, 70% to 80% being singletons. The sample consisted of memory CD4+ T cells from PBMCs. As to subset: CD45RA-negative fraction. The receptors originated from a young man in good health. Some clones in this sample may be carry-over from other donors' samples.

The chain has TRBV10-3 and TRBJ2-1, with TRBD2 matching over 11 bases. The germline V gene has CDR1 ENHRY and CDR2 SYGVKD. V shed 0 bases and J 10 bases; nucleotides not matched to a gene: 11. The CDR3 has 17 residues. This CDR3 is CAISESWGTSGQLEQFF. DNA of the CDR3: TGTGCCATCAGTGAGTCATGGGGGACTAGCGGCCAGCTCGAGCAGTTCTTC.

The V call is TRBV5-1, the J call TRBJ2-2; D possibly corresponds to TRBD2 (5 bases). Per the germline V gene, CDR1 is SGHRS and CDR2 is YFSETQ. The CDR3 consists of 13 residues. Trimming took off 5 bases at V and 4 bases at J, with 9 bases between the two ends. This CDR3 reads CASRAGLTGELFF. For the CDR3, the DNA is TGCGCCAGCAGGGCGGGCCTCACCGGGGAGCTGTTTTTT.

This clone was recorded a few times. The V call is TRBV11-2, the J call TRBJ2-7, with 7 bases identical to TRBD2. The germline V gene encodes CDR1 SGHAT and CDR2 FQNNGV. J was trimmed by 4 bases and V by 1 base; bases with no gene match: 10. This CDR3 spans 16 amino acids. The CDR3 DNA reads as TGTGCCAGCAGCTTAGGGGGAGGGAGCGGAGGATACGAGCAGTACTTC. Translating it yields CASSLGGGSGGYEQYF.

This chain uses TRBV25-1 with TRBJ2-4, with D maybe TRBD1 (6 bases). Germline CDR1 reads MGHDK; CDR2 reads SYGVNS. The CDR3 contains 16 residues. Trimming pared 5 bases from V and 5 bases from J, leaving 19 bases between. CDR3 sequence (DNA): TGTGCCAGCAGTCCCCAGGGGCGGACAAGTGAAAACATTCAGTACTTC. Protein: CASSPQGRTSENIQYF.

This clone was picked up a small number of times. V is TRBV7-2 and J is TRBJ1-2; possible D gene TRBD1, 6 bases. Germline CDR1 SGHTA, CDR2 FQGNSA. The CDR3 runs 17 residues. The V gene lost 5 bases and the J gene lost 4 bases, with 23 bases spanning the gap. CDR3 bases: TGTGCCAGCAGCCGACGCAGACAGGACCCTCCCCTCTATGGCTACACCTTC. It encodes CASSRRRQDPPLYGYTF.

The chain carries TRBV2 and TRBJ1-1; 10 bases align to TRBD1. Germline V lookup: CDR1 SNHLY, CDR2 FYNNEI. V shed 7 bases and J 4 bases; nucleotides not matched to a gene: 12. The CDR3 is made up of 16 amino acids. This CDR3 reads CASKDRGGRLGTEAFF. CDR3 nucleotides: TGTGCCAGCAAGGACAGGGGGGGAAGACTGGGCACTGAAGCTTTCTTT.

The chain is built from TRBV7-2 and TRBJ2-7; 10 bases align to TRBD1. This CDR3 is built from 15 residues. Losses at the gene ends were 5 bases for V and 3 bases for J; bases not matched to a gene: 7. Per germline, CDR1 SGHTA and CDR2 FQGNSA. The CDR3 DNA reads TGTGCCAGCAGCAAGACCGGGACAGGGGTCTACGAGCAGTACTTC. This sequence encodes CASSKTGTGVYEQYF.

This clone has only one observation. Here the CDR3 DNA reads TGCAGCGTTAGGACTATTGGCTACACCTTC. Amino acids: CSVRTIGYTF. The chain couples TRBV29-1 to TRBJ1-2; D is uncertain. V lost 5 bases, J lost 7 bases, and 8 bases lay in between. The CDR3 runs 10 residues. CDR1 and CDR2 from the germline V gene are SQVTM and ANQGSEA.

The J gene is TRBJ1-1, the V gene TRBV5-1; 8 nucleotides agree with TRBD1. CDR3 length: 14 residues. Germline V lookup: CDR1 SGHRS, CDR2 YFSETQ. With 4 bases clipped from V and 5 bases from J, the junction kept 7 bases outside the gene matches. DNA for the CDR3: TGCGCCAGCAGCCTGACAGGGGATGGTACTGAAGCTTTCTTT. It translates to CASSLTGDGTEAFF.

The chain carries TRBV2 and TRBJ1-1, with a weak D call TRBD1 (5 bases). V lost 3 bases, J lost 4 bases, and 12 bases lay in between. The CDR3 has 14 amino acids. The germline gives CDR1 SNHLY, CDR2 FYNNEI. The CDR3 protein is CASSDLTQGTEAFF. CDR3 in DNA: TGTGCCAGCAGTGATTTGACGCAGGGCACTGAAGCTTTCTTT.

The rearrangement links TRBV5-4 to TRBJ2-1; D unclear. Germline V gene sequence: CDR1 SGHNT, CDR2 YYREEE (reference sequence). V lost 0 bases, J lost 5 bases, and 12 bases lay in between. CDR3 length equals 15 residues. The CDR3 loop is CASSLAALLNNEQFF. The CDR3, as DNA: TGTGCCAGCAGCTTGGCTGCACTTCTCAACAATGAGCAGTTCTTC.

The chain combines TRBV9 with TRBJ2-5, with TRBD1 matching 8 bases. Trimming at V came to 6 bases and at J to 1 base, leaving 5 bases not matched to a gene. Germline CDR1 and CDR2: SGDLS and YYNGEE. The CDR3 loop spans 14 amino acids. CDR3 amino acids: CASTHGQGQETQYF. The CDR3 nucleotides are TGTGCCAGCACCCATGGACAGGGCCAAGAGACCCAGTACTTC.

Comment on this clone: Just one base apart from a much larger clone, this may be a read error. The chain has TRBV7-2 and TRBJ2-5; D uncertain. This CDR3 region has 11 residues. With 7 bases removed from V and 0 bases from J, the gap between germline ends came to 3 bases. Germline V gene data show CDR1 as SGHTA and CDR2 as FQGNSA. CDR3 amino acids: CASNHQETQYF. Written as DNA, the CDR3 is TGTGCCAGCAACCACCAAGAGACCCAGTACTTC.

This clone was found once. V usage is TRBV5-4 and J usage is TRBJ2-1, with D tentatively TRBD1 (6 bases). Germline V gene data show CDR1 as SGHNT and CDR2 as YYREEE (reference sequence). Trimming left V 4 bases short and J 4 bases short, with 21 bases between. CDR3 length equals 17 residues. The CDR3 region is CASSATSGTINYNEQFF. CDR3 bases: TGTGCCAGCAGCGCTACCTCCGGGACAATAAATTACAATGAGCAGTTCTTC.

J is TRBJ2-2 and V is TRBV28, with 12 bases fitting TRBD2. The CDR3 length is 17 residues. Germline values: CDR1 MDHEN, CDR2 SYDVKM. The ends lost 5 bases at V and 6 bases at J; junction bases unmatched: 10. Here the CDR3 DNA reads TGTGCCAGCAGTCTCGGGACTAGCGGGCCTTCGTCCGGGGAGCTGTTTTTT. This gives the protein CASSLGTSGPSSGELFF. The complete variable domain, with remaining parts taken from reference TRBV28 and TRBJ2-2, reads DVKVTQSSRYLVKRTGEKVFLECVQDMDHENMFWYRQDPGLGLRLIYFSYDVKMKEKGDIPEGYSVSREKKERFSLILESASTNQTSMYLCASSLGTSGPSSGELFFGEGSRLTVL.

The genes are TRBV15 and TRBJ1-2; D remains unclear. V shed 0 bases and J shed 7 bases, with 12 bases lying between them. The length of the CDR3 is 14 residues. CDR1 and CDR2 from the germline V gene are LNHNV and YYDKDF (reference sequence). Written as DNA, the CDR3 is TGTGCCACCAGCAGAGATAGGGCGGATCCTGGCTACACCTTC. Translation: CATSRDRADPGYTF.

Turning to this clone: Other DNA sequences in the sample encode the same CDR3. The CDR3, as DNA: TGTGCCAGTAGTATTGGTACAGGCAGCTCCTACAATGAGCAGTTCTTC. It codes for CASSIGTGSSYNEQFF. The chain has TRBV19 and TRBJ2-1; possible D gene TRBD1, 5 bases. V lost 3 bases and J 0 bases, leaving 12 bases between the germline ends. This CDR3 has 16 amino acids. Germline V CDR1 and CDR2: LNHDA, SQIVND (reference sequence).

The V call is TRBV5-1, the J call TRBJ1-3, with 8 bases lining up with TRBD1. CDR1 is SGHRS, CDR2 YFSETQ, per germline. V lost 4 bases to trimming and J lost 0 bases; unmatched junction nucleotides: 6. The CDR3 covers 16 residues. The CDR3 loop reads CASSLDRVSSGNTIYF. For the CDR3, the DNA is TGCGCCAGCAGCCTGGACAGGGTGAGCTCTGGAAACACCATATATTTT.

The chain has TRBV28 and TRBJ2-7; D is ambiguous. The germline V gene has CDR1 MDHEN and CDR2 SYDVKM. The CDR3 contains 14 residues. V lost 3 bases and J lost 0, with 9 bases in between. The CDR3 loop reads CASSLARFSYEQYF. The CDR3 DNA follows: TGTGCCAGCAGTTTGGCCCGATTCTCCTACGAGCAGTACTTC.

In nucleotides, the CDR3 is TGCGCCAGCAGTGCCACGAGTTATCAGCCCCAGCATTTT. It yields the protein CASSATSYQPQHF. The rearrangement joins TRBV10-2 to TRBJ1-5; no firm D call. Germline assignment: CDR1 WSHSY and CDR2 SAAADI. The CDR3 has 13 residues. V lost 4 bases and J lost 5, with 9 bases in between.

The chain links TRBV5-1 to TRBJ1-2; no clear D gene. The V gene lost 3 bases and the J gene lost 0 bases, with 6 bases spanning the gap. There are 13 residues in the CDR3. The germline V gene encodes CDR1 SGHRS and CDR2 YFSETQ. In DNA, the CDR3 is TGCGCCAGCAGCTCCGACCCTAACTATGGCTACACCTTC. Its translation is CASSSDPNYGYTF.

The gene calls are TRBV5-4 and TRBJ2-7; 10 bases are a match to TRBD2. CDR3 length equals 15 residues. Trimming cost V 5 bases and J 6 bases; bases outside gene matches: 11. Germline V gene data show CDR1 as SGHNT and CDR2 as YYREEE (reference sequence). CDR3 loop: CASSPQSGRAAEQYF. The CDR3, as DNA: TGTGCCAGCAGTCCGCAGAGCGGGAGGGCCGCCGAGCAGTACTTC.

The CDR3: CSARDGRGYTF. As DNA, the CDR3 is TGCAGTGCTAGAGATGGGAGGGGTTACACCTTC. This chain links TRBV20-1 with TRBJ1-2, with TRBD1 as a possible D gene (5 bases). V was trimmed by 0 bases and J by 11 bases, leaving 10 bases between them. Germline values: CDR1 DFQATT, CDR2 SNEGSKA (reference sequence). This CDR3 spans 11 amino acids.

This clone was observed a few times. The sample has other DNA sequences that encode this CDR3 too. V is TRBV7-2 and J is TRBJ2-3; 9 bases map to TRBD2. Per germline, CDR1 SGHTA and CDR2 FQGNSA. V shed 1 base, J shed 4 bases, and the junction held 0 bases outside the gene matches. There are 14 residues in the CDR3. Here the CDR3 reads CASSLVAGADTQYF. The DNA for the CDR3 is TGTGCCAGCAGCTTAGTAGCGGGAGCAGATACGCAGTATTTT.

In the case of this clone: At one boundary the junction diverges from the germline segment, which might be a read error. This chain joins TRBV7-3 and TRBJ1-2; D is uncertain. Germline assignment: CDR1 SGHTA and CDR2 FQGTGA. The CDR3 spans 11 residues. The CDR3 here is CASSYANGDFF. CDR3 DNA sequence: TGTGCCAGCAGCTATGCGAACGGGGATTTTTTC. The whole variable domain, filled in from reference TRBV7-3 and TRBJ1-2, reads GAGVSQTPSNKVTEKGKYVELRCDPISGHTALYWYRQSLGQGPEFLIYFQGTGAADDSGLPNDRFFAVRPEGSVSTLKIQRTERGDSAVYLCASSYANGDFFGSGTRLTVV.

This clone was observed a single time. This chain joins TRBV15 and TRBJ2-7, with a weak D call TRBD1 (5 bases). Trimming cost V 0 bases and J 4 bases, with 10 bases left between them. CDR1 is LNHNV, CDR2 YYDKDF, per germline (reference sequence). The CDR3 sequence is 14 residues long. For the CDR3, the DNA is TGTGCCACCAGCAGAGAGGCAGGGCTGTACGAGCAGTACTTC. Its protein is CATSREAGLYEQYF.

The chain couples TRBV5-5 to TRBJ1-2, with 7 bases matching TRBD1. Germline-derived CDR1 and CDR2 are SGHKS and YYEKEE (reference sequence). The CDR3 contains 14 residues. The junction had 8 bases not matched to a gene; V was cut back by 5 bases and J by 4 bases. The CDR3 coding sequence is TGTGCCAGCAGACCAGACAGGGCGACCTATGGCTACACCTTC. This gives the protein CASRPDRATYGYTF.

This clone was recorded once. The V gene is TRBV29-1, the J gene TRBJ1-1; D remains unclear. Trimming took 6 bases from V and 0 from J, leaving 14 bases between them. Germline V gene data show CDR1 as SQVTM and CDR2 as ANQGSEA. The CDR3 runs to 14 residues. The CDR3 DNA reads TGCAGCGTATGCACCCTAAATTTGAACACTGAAGCTTTCTTT. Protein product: CSVCTLNLNTEAFF.

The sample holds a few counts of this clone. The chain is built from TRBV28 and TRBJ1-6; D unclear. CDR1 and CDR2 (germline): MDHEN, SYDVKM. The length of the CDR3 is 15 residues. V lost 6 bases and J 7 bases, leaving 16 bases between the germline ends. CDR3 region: CASSLIPGTNSPLHF. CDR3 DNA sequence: TGTGCCAGCAGCCTAATACCGGGAACAAATTCACCCCTCCACTTT. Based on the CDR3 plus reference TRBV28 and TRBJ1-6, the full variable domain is DVKVTQSSRYLVKRTGEKVFLECVQDMDHENMFWYRQDPGLGLRLIYFSYDVKMKEKGDIPEGYSVSREKKERFSLILESASTNQTSMYLCASSLIPGTNSPLHFGNGTRLTVT.

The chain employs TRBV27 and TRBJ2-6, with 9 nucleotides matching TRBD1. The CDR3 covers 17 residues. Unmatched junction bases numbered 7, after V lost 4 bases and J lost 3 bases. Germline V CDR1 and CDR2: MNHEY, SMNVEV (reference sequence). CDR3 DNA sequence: TGTGCCAGCAGTTCACGACAGGGGGTGAGTGGGGCCAACGTCCTGACTTTC. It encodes CASSSRQGVSGANVLTF.